A single sample is the source of the 11 T cell receptor beta chains below, sequenced in a study of blood T cell repertoires in COVID-19. Profiling relied on immunoSEQ multiplex PCR, and the TCRdb table lists in-frame clones only, not all of them. This repertoire shows about 170,000 clones, 80% to 90% found once; its top ten account for approximately 2.6%. The sequencing sample was made of peripheral blood. Receptors were obtained from a woman older than 75 with COVID-19, enrolled during active disease.

The V and J genes are TRBV15 and TRBJ2-7, with 12 bases aligning to TRBD2. The V and J ends lost 1 base and 3 bases, in that order; junction bases with no gene match: 13. The CDR3 is made up of 19 amino acids. CDR1 is LNHNV and CDR2 is YYDKDF in the germline V gene (reference sequence). CDR3 residues: CATSRGGLAGSREIYEQYF. CDR3 coding DNA: TGTGCCACCAGCAGAGGCGGACTAGCGGGATCCAGAGAGATCTACGAGCAGTACTTC.

This clone was recorded only once. The CDR3 loop is CAISQTSKNTEAFF. CDR3 DNA sequence: TGTGCCATCAGTCAAACCAGTAAGAACACTGAAGCTTTCTTT. The chain recombines TRBV10-3 with TRBJ1-1, with no clear D. The CDR3 consists of 14 residues. The V end was cut by 5 bases, the J end by 1 base, with 11 bases between. Per the germline V gene, CDR1 is ENHRY and CDR2 is SYGVKD.

The chain employs TRBV7-9 and TRBJ2-4; 8 bases are shared with TRBD2. V gave up 5 bases and J gave up 0 bases; unmatched junction bases: 3. The V gene's germline CDR1 is SEHNR and CDR2 FQNEAQ (reference sequence). There are 15 residues in the CDR3. CDR3 sequence: CASSELAVAKNIQYF. The CDR3 DNA is TGTGCCAGCAGCGAACTAGCGGTAGCCAAAAACATTCAGTACTTC.

The DNA of the CDR3 is TGTGCCATCAACGGACAGGGGGCGCGAAATGGCTACACCTTC. Its translation: CAINGQGARNGYTF. The chain carries TRBV10-3 and TRBJ1-2; 11 bases fit TRBD1. The V segment lost 7 bases and the J segment 6 bases; nucleotides outside the gene matches: 7. The CDR3 totals 14 residues. Germline loops: CDR1 ENHRY, CDR2 SYGVKD.

The genes are TRBV10-3 and TRBJ1-1, with 9 bases matching TRBD1. CDR1 ENHRY and CDR2 SYGVKD come from the germline V gene. The CDR3 contains 14 residues. V lost 8 bases, J lost 4 bases, and 8 bases stayed unmatched. CDR3 sequence (DNA): TGTGCCATCGGGCGGGACAGGGAAGGCACTGAAGCTTTCTTT. This gives the protein CAIGRDREGTEAFF.

As to this clone: Other DNA sequences from this sample encode an identical CDR3 as well. The chain joins TRBV5-4 to TRBJ1-1; D may be TRBD1 (5 bases). Germline assignment: CDR1 SGHNT and CDR2 YYREEE (reference sequence). This CDR3 region has 13 residues. Trimming took off 0 bases at V and 5 bases at J, with 8 bases between the two ends. The CDR3 region is CASSLGGGTEAFF. Written as DNA, the CDR3 is TGTGCCAGCAGCTTGGGCGGGGGTACTGAAGCTTTCTTT.

This clone appeared a few times. J is TRBJ1-1 and V is TRBV24-1; no clear D. V lost 7 bases and J 4 bases, leaving 15 bases between the germline ends. The CDR3 length is 14 residues. Germline values: CDR1 KGHDR, CDR2 SFDVKD. In DNA form, the CDR3 reads TGTGCCACCAGCCAGGCGGGCTTTGGCACTGAAGCTTTCTTT. It encodes CATSQAGFGTEAFF.

CDR3 in amino acids: CASSWTGVLGADTQYF. The CDR3 coding sequence is TGCGCCAGCAGCTGGACAGGGGTCCTAGGCGCAGATACGCAGTATTTT. V is TRBV5-1 and J is TRBJ2-3; TRBD1 matches at 9 bases. The trim removed 3 bases at V and 4 bases at J, leaving 9 bases unmatched. The CDR3 has 16 amino acids. Germline V gene data show CDR1 as SGHRS and CDR2 as YFSETQ.

A single count supports this clone. The chain recombines TRBV4-1 with TRBJ1-5, with TRBD1 matching 10 bases. This CDR3 region has 15 residues. Trimming took 1 base from V and 6 from J; bases not matched to a gene: 3. CDR1 is MGHRA, CDR2 YSYEKL, per germline. The CDR3 DNA reads TGCGCCAGCAGCCAAGCCGGGACAGGGGTTCAGCCCCAGCATTTT. This gives the protein CASSQAGTGVQPQHF.

This rearrangement joins TRBV10-1 to TRBJ2-5; TRBD1 agrees at 11 bases. Germline-derived CDR1 and CDR2 are WNHNN and SYGVQD (reference sequence). CDR3 length equals 14 residues. V shed 9 bases and J 5 bases; nucleotides not matched to a gene: 8. The CDR3 spells CASPGQGAAETQYF. The CDR3 DNA reads as TGCGCCAGTCCTGGACAGGGGGCGGCTGAGACCCAGTACTTC.

This sequence joins TRBV6-6 and TRBJ1-6; unclear D gene. The CDR3 loop spans 13 amino acids. V shed 6 bases and J shed 5 bases, with 8 bases lying between them. CDR1 and CDR2 (germline): MNHNY, SVGAGI (reference sequence). The CDR3 sequence: CASRDRDNSPLHF. CDR3 in DNA: TGTGCCAGCAGGGATCGGGATAATTCACCCCTCCACTTT.